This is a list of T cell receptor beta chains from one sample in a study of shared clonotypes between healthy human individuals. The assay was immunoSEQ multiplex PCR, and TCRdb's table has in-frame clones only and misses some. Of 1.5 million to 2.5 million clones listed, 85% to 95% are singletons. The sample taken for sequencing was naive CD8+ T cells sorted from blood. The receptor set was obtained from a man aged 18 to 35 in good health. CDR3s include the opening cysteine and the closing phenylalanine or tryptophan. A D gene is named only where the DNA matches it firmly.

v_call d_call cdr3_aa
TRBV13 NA CASSISGRDEAFF
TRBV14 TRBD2 CASSPWGGDEQYF
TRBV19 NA CASSPIGLASEEQYF
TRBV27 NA CASSLRNLRSTDTQYF
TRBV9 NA CASSVDGTGELFF
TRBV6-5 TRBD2 CASSSPLSGTYEQYF
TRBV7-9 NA CASSTGAGYGYTF
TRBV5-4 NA CASSFSGSLSEQYF
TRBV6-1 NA CASSGDVIGETLTDTQYF
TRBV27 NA CASSLQQGNLYGYTF
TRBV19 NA CASSIGTHAYEQYF
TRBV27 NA CASSLSDPTYEQYF
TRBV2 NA CASSLGEGPEQYF
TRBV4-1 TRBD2 CASSQDPTSGAGELFF
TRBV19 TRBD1 CASSPGQGIYGYTF
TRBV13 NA CASSLGPSGANVLTF
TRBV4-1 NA CASSQDLGYGYTF
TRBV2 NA CASSTGRGYGYTF
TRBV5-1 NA CASSQAFLEANYGYTF
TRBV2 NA CASSPTGSTGNEQFF
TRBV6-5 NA CASSYSPGQPQHF
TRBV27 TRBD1 CASSLGTEFRELFF
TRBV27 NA CASSLSNGADTQYF
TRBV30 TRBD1 CAWSPGQGDQPQHF
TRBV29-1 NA CSVTYDTGELFF
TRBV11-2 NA CASSFFPETGSSTDTQYF
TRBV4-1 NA CASSQDPRVGGNEKLFF
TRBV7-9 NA CASDEGEGQPQHF
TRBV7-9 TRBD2 CASSTGYVSGVQETQYF
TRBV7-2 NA CASSYRATYEQYF
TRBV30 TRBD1 CALQTGDTYEQYF
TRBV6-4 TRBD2 CASSDVSGPAYNEQFF
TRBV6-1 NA CASSESHTIYF
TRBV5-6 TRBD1 CASSLATGNQPQHF
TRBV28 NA CASSFLRKDNEQFF
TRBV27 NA CASSLPGVGEKLFF
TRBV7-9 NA CASSLIGPWGTEQYF
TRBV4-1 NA CASSLTGISNQPQHF
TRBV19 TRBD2 CASNTLAGVPDTQYF